These 25 T cell receptor beta chains share one sample of origin, sequenced in a study of blood T cell repertoires in COVID-19 (dated by TCRdb to the early 2020s). The receptor library was made with the immunoSEQ multiplex PCR assay. The table comes from immuneACCESS by way of TCRdb, which keeps in-frame sequences with V and J called. Part of the clones is missing from these tables; in studies checked, under half for an unresolved V gene and the rest for unknown reasons. The sample records roughly 360,000 clones, under 85% of which are singletons. The top ten hold about 4.8% of the sample. What was sequenced was PBMCs or T cells enriched from blood (not recorded which). Every receptor here comes from a woman aged 45-65 years who had recovered from COVID-19.

The sample holds a few counts of this clone. This rearrangement joins TRBV5-6 to TRBJ1-3, with D hard to call. The V end lost 4 bases, the J end lost 3 bases, and 14 bases lay between the germline ends. The CDR3 has 15 amino acids. Germline V gene data show CDR1 as SGHDT and CDR2 as YYEEEE. The CDR3 DNA sequence: TGTGCCAGCAGCGGGTCGGGAGCCCTTGGAAACACCATATATTTT. The encoded protein is CASSGSGALGNTIYF.

The chain uses TRBV11-2 and TRBJ1-2; no clear D. The CDR3 runs 15 residues. Trimming left V 4 bases short and J 4 bases short, with 16 bases between. Germline V gene data show CDR1 as SGHAT and CDR2 as FQNNGV. The CDR3 region is CASSSPRVMGYGYTF. The CDR3 nucleotides read TGTGCCAGCAGCTCCCCGAGGGTTATGGGCTATGGCTACACCTTC.

The chain recombines TRBV4-1 with TRBJ2-2; 14 bases fit TRBD2. CDR1 is MGHRA, CDR2 YSYEKL, per germline. The CDR3 has 18 amino acids. The V and J ends lost 3 bases and 6 bases, in that order; junction bases with no gene match: 9. In DNA form, the CDR3 reads TGCGCCAGCAGCCAGTGGGGGACTAGCGGGAGCATGGCCGGGGAGCTGTTTTTT. Protein sequence: CASSQWGTSGSMAGELFF.

The V and J genes are TRBV27 and TRBJ1-2, with D maybe TRBD1 (6 bases). Germline loops: CDR1 MNHEY, CDR2 SMNVEV (reference sequence). This CDR3 contains 13 residues. Between the trimmed V and J ends, which lost 5 bases and 7 bases, there was a span of 14 bases. This CDR3 is CASSPSGGGGYTF. The CDR3 nucleotides are TGTGCCAGCAGTCCCTCGGGGGGCGGTGGCTACACCTTC.

V usage is TRBV9 and J usage is TRBJ2-1; D gene uncertain. V dropped 3 bases and J dropped 2 bases, with 12 bases sitting between them. Germline assignment: CDR1 SGDLS and CDR2 YYNGEE. The CDR3 sequence is 15 residues long. The CDR3 region is CASSARPETYNEQFF. Here the CDR3 DNA reads TGTGCCAGCAGCGCGCGCCCTGAAACCTACAATGAGCAGTTCTTC.

The chain carries TRBV19 and TRBJ2-5; 7 nucleotides line up with TRBD1. Germline V gives CDR1 LNHDA, CDR2 SQIVND (reference sequence). V trimming: 5 bases; J trimming: 5 bases; junction bases outside the gene matches: 8. This CDR3 region has 14 residues. CDR3 residues: CASSPGQPGETQYF. The CDR3 region has the DNA TGTGCCAGTAGTCCGGGACAGCCCGGGGAGACCCAGTACTTC.

The gene calls are TRBV7-6 and TRBJ1-2, with D possibly TRBD1 on 5 matching bases. The ends were cut back, 4 bases at V and 6 bases at J, with 18 bases in the middle. Germline assignment: CDR1 SGHVS and CDR2 FNYEAQ. CDR3 length: 15 amino acids. CDR3 in DNA: TGTGCCAGCAGCTCCTGGCTCTCGGGGGGTGATGGCTACACCTTC. This codes for CASSSWLSGGDGYTF.

The J gene is TRBJ1-6, the V gene TRBV13; no definite D call. This CDR3 region has 13 residues. Germline V gene lookup returns CDR1 PRHDT and CDR2 FYEKMQ (reference sequence). Trimming removed 4 bases from V and 16 bases from J, with 17 bases in between. The CDR3 protein is CASSSRTAGALHF. CDR3 nucleotide sequence: TGTGCCAGCAGCTCCCGGACGGCGGGAGCGCTCCACTTT.

CDR3 coding DNA: TGTGCCAGCAGACAGGGGGGAGGAAACACCATATATTTT. This encodes CASRQGGGNTIYF. This chain uses TRBV2 with TRBJ1-3, with 8 bases lining up with TRBD1. Germline CDR1 SNHLY, CDR2 FYNNEI. Trimming at V came to 6 bases and at J to 4 bases, leaving 2 bases not matched to a gene. This CDR3 is built from 13 residues. Full variable domain (outside the CDR3, taken from reference TRBV2 and TRBJ1-3): EPEVTQTPSHQVTQMGQEVILRCVPISNHLYFYWYRQILGQKVEFLVSFYNNEISEKSEIFDDQFSVERPDGSNFTLKIRSTKLEDSAMYFCASRQGGGNTIYFGEGSWLTVV.

Of note for this clone: The identical CDR3 is also encoded by other nucleotide sequences in the sample. The J gene is TRBJ1-5, the V gene TRBV30, with TRBD1 as a possible D gene (5 bases). V dropped 2 bases and J dropped 4 bases, with 9 bases sitting between them. The CDR3 contains 13 residues. CDR1 and CDR2 from the germline V gene are GTSNPN and SVGIG (reference sequence). The CDR3 reads CAWSSRDNQPQHF. As DNA, the CDR3 is TGTGCCTGGAGTAGCAGGGATAATCAGCCCCAGCATTTT.

The rearrangement links TRBV2 to TRBJ2-7, with 7 bases fitting TRBD1. The CDR3 extends over 16 amino acids. Per germline, CDR1 SNHLY and CDR2 FYNNEI. The ends lost 3 bases at V and 3 bases at J; junction bases unmatched: 11. The CDR3 sequence: CASSDDRALPDYEQYF. The CDR3, as DNA: TGTGCCAGCAGTGATGACAGGGCCCTCCCCGACTACGAGCAGTACTTC.

The genes are TRBV4-2 and TRBJ1-5; the match to TRBD1 covers 10 bases. This CDR3 contains 16 residues. After removal of 2 bases from V and 6 bases from J, the junction contained 7 bases not matched to a gene. CDR1 and CDR2 from the germline V gene are LGHNA and YNFKEQ. The CDR3 nucleotides read TGTGCCAGCAGCCAACCGACAGGGGGCGAAAGTCAGCCCCAGCATTTT. It codes for CASSQPTGGESQPQHF.

The J gene is TRBJ1-4, the V gene TRBV7-8; 9 nucleotides line up with TRBD1. The V and J ends lost 4 bases and 5 bases, in that order; junction bases with no gene match: 5. Per the germline V gene, CDR1 is SGHVS and CDR2 is FQNEAQ. CDR3 length equals 15 residues. This CDR3 reads CASSSTGTGNEKLFF. Written as DNA, the CDR3 is TGTGCCAGCAGCTCAACCGGGACAGGGAATGAAAAACTGTTTTTT.

The CDR3 coding sequence is TGTGCCTTACTCCGGGGGGGAGAGACCCAGTACTTC. Translating gives CALLRGGETQYF. The genes are TRBV30 and TRBJ2-5, with 8 bases matching TRBD2. Germline CDR1 GTSNPN, CDR2 SVGIG (reference sequence). V was pared by 7 bases and J by 4 bases, with 5 bases of the junction left unmatched. This CDR3 comprises 12 residues. The whole variable domain, remainder taken from reference TRBV30 and TRBJ2-5, is SQTIHQWPATLVQPVGSPLSLECTVEGTSNPNLYWYRQAAGRGLQLLFYSVGIGQISSEVPQNLSASRPQDRQFILSSKKLLLSDSGFYLCALLRGGETQYFGPGTRLLVL.

This CDR3 is CASSPETGSNYGYTF. CDR3 sequence (DNA): TGTGCCAGCAGCCCGGAGACAGGATCTAACTATGGCTACACCTTC. The chain combines TRBV11-3 with TRBJ1-2; the D gene is possibly TRBD1 (6 bases). The V end was cut by 5 bases, the J end by 0 bases, with 13 bases between. CDR1 and CDR2 (germline): SGHNT, YENEEA. The CDR3 has 15 amino acids.

This chain links TRBV6-5 with TRBJ1-5; 8 positions match TRBD1. The germline V gene has CDR1 MNHEY and CDR2 SVGAGI. CDR3 length: 13 amino acids. Losses at the gene ends were 10 bases for V and 6 bases for J; bases not matched to a gene: 8. CDR3 sequence reads: CATAPGQAQPQHF. CDR3 sequence (DNA): TGTGCCACCGCCCCGGGACAGGCTCAGCCCCAGCATTTT.

This chain joins TRBV19 and TRBJ1-2; 11 nucleotides line up with TRBD1. This CDR3 is 16 amino acids long. J lost 6 bases, V lost 5 bases, and 11 bases had no gene match. Germline CDR1 LNHDA, CDR2 SQIVND (reference sequence). This CDR3 reads CASSGVFRTGGHGYTF. The CDR3 DNA follows: TGTGCCAGTAGTGGGGTGTTTAGGACAGGGGGCCATGGCTACACCTTC. The full variable domain, with the rest looked up from reference TRBV19 and TRBJ1-2, is DGGITQSPKYLFRKEGQNVTLSCEQNLNHDAMYWYRQDPGQGLRLIYYSQIVNDFQKGDIAEGYSVSREKKESFPLTVTSAQKNPTAFYLCASSGVFRTGGHGYTFGSGTRLTVV.

J is TRBJ1-5 and V is TRBV19, with 9 bases fitting TRBD1. Trimming at V came to 3 bases and at J to 7 bases, leaving 4 bases not matched to a gene. The germline CDR1 and CDR2 sequences are LNHDA and SQIVND (reference sequence). The CDR3 extends over 14 amino acids. Written as DNA, the CDR3 is TGTGCCAGTAGTATCCCACAGGGGGCACAGCCCCAGCATTTT. Translation: CASSIPQGAQPQHF.

Of note for this clone: This specimen includes other DNA sequences encoding the same CDR3. The chain links TRBV19 to TRBJ1-1; weak D call: TRBD1 (5 bases). Germline CDR1 reads LNHDA; CDR2 reads SQIVND (reference sequence). The CDR3 totals 12 residues. Trimming removed 3 bases at V and 5 bases at J, with 7 bases between. The CDR3 loop is CASSIQGTEAFF. CDR3 in DNA: TGTGCCAGTAGTATCCAGGGAACTGAAGCTTTCTTT.

The rearrangement uses TRBV3-1 (or the pseudogene TRBV3-2) and TRBJ2-7; 11 bases are shared with TRBD2. The CDR3 loop spans 14 amino acids. V lost 4 bases to trimming and J lost 5 bases; unmatched junction nucleotides: 4. Germline CDR1 and CDR2: LGHDT and YNNKEL (reference sequence). This CDR3 reads CASSPASGRNEQYF. The DNA for the CDR3 is TGTGCCAGCAGCCCGGCTAGCGGGAGGAACGAGCAGTACTTC.

This clone was seen only a few times. The gene calls are TRBV5-4 and TRBJ2-2; 7 nucleotides align to TRBD1. The CDR3 is 15 amino acids. Germline V gives CDR1 SGHNT, CDR2 YYREEE (reference sequence). V gave up 4 bases and J gave up 5 bases; unmatched junction bases: 8. CDR3 loop: CASSPGTAKTGELFF. In DNA form, the CDR3 reads TGTGCCAGCAGCCCCGGGACAGCCAAGACCGGGGAGCTGTTTTTT.

This sequence joins TRBV7-2 and TRBJ2-5, with 11 bases lining up with TRBD2. Germline V gene data show CDR1 as SGHTA and CDR2 as FQGNSA. The V and J ends lost 5 bases and 5 bases, in that order; junction bases with no gene match: 7. The CDR3 has 15 residues. The chain's CDR3 is CASSPTSGSWETQYF. CDR3 nucleotides: TGTGCCAGCAGCCCCACTAGCGGGAGCTGGGAGACCCAGTACTTC.

The chain links TRBV7-9 to TRBJ2-1, with 10 positions matching TRBD1. Germline V gives CDR1 SEHNR, CDR2 FQNEAQ (reference sequence). The CDR3 spans 16 residues. The V and J ends lost 1 base and 8 bases, in that order; junction bases with no gene match: 8. CDR3 amino acids: CASSLGWTGGGDEQFF. CDR3 nucleotides: TGTGCCAGCAGCTTAGGGTGGACAGGGGGAGGCGATGAGCAGTTCTTC. The variable domain in full, with the rest retrieved from reference TRBV7-9 and TRBJ2-1, is DTGVSQNPRHKITKRGQNVTFRCDPISEHNRLYWYRQTLGQGPEFLTYFQNEAQLEKSRLLSDRFSAERPKGSFSTLEIQRTEQGDSAMYLCASSLGWTGGGDEQFFGPGTRLTVL.

V usage is TRBV7-2 and J usage is TRBJ1-1; D not resolved. Trimming pared 5 bases from V and 8 bases from J, leaving 12 bases between. This CDR3 spans 12 amino acids. The germline CDR1 and CDR2 sequences are SGHTA and FQGNSA. DNA of the CDR3: TGTGCCAGCAGCGTACACAGCACAGAAGCTTTCTTT. This gives the protein CASSVHSTEAFF.

The chain links TRBV19 to TRBJ2-1, with 13 nucleotides matching TRBD2. J gave up 10 bases and V 7 bases, and 16 bases lay outside the gene matches. Germline V gene lookup returns CDR1 LNHDA and CDR2 SQIVND (reference sequence). This CDR3 spans 17 amino acids. CDR3 nucleotide sequence: TGTGCCAGTATGGCACTAGCGGGGGGGCGTCAATCGTGGGAGCAGTTCTTC. Its protein product is CASMALAGGRQSWEQFF.